These 9 T cell receptor beta chains share one sample of origin, sequenced in a study of blood T cell repertoires in COVID-19. Profiling relied on immunoSEQ multiplex PCR, and the TCRdb table lists in-frame clones only, not all of them. The table includes about 390,000 clones, over 75% detected once. What was sequenced was peripheral blood. The receptors derive from a woman between 55 and 75 years old with COVID-19, enrolled during active disease.

The chain couples TRBV15 to TRBJ1-4; TRBD1 agrees at 10 bases. V lost 4 bases to trimming and J lost 7 bases; unmatched junction nucleotides: 3. CDR1 is LNHNV and CDR2 is YYDKDF in the germline V gene (reference sequence). The CDR3 is 14 residues long. This chain's CDR3 is CATSIRTGGEKLFF. For the CDR3, the DNA is TGTGCCACCAGCATAAGGACAGGGGGTGAAAAACTGTTTTTT.

This clone was detected a few times. The rearrangement links TRBV5-1 to TRBJ2-7; possible D gene TRBD2, 6 bases. Germline V gene data show CDR1 as SGHRS and CDR2 as YFSETQ. The CDR3 covers 13 residues. The CDR3 is CSSRDDSGGEQYF. The CDR3 bases are TGCTCCTCCAGGGATGACAGCGGAGGGGAGCAGTACTTC.

This clone was detected once. The chain carries TRBV4-2 and TRBJ2-5; the D gene is possibly TRBD1 (6 bases). The CDR3 contains 16 residues. Germline values: CDR1 LGHNA, CDR2 YNFKEQ. The ends were cut back, 4 bases at V and 4 bases at J, with 19 bases in the middle. CDR3 DNA sequence: TGTGCCAGCAGCCGAGCACAGGGAATCGAGGCAGAGACCCAGTACTTC. Protein product: CASSRAQGIEAETQYF.

The chain has TRBV7-3 and TRBJ1-3; 7 positions match TRBD1. CDR3 length equals 14 residues. The germline V gene encodes CDR1 SGHTA and CDR2 FQGTGA. The V segment lost 2 bases and the J segment 7 bases; nucleotides outside the gene matches: 5. The CDR3 here is CASSLLGGDNTIYF. The CDR3 DNA follows: TGTGCCAGCAGCTTACTAGGGGGCGATAACACCATATATTTT.

V gene TRBV5-1 combines with J gene TRBJ1-2; the match to TRBD1 covers 8 bases. V dropped 0 bases and J dropped 6; count of bases not matched to a gene: 4. The germline gives CDR1 SGHRS, CDR2 YFSETQ. The CDR3 is 14 residues long. CDR3 DNA sequence: TGCGCCAGCAGCTTGGCGGACAGGGTGGATGGCTACACCTTC. It specifies CASSLADRVDGYTF.

About this clone: Other DNA sequences in the same sample also yield this CDR3. DNA of the CDR3: TGTGCCAGCAGCGTAGCTAGCGGGGGGGGCAATGAGCAGTTCTTC. This encodes CASSVASGGGNEQFF. V usage is TRBV9 and J usage is TRBJ2-1; 12 bases match TRBD2. J lost 6 bases, V lost 0 bases, and 1 base had no gene match. The CDR3 loop spans 15 amino acids. The germline V gene encodes CDR1 SGDLS and CDR2 YYNGEE.

The chain is built from TRBV4-1 and TRBJ1-6; 7 positions agree with TRBD1. With 8 bases clipped from V and 9 bases from J, the junction kept 7 bases outside the gene matches. The CDR3 totals 13 residues. Germline CDR1 is MGHRA and CDR2 is YSYEKL. CDR3 loop: CASGAGGSSPLHF. The DNA for the CDR3 is TGCGCCAGCGGGGCAGGGGGTAGTTCACCCCTCCACTTT.

This clone occurred once. The chain combines TRBV7-8 with TRBJ2-5; 12 bases line up with TRBD2. V shed 6 bases, J shed 7 bases, and the junction held 9 bases outside the gene matches. Germline CDR1 reads SGHVS; CDR2 reads FQNEAQ. The CDR3 loop spans 15 amino acids. CDR3 nucleotides: TGTGCCAGCAGTTTACGGACTAGCGGGGAAGGGACCCAGTACTTC. Encoded protein: CASSLRTSGEGTQYF.

The chain has TRBV27 and TRBJ1-1; 8 bases align to TRBD1. V shed 4 bases and J 10 bases; nucleotides not matched to a gene: 11. The CDR3 is made up of 14 amino acids. The germline CDR1 and CDR2 sequences are MNHEY and SMNVEV (reference sequence). CDR3 amino acids: CASSSRTDRVGAFF. CDR3 in DNA: TGTGCCAGCAGTTCCAGAACGGACAGGGTTGGAGCTTTCTTT.